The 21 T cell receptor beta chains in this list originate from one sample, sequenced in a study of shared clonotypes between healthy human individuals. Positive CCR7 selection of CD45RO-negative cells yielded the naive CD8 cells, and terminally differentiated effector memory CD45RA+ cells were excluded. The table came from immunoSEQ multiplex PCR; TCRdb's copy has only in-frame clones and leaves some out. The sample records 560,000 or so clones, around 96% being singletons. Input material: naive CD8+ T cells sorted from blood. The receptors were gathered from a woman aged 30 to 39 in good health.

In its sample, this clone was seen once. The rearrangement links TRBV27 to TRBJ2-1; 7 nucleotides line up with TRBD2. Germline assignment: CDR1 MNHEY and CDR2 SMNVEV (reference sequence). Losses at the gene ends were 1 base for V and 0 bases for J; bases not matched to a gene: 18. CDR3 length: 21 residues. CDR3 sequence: CASSLLLGLHSGGGSYNEQFF. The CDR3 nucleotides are TGTGCCAGCAGTTTATTGTTGGGGCTGCATAGTGGGGGGGGCTCCTACAATGAGCAGTTCTTC.

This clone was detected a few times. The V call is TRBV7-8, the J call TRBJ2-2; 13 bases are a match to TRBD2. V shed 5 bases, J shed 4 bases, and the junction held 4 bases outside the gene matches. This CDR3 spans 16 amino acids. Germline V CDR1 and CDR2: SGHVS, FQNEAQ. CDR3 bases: TGTGCCAGCAGCGTACGACTAGCGGGAGGCACCGGGGAGCTGTTTTTT. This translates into CASSVRLAGGTGELFF.

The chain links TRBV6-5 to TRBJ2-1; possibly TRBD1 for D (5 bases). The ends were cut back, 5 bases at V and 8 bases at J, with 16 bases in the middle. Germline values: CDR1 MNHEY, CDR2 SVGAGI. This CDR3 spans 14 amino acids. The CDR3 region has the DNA TGTGCCAGCAGTCAGAGTGGGGCATACTATGAGCAGTTCTTC. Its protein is CASSQSGAYYEQFF.

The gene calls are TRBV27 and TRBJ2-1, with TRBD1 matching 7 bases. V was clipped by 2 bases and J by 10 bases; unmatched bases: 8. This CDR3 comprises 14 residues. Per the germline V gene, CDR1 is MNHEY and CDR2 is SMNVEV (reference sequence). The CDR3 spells CASSLGDSRSEQFF. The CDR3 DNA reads TGTGCCAGCAGTTTAGGGGACAGCCGTTCCGAGCAGTTCTTC.

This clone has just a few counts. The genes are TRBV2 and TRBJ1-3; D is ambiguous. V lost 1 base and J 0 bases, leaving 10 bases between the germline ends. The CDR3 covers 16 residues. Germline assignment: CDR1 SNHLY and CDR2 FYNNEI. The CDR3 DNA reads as TGTGCCAGCAGTGAAGGGGTGATGGACTCTGGAAACACCATATATTTT. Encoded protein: CASSEGVMDSGNTIYF.

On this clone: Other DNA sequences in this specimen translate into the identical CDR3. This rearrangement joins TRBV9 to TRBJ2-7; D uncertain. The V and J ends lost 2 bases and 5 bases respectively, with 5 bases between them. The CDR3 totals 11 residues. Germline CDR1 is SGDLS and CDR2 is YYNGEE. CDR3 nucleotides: TGTGCCAGCAGCGTTGGTAACGAGCAGTACTTC. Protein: CASSVGNEQYF.

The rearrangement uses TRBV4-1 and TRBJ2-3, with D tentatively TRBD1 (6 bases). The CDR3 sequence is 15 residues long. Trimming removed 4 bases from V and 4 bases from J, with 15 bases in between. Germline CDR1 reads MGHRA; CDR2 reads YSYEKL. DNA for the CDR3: TGCGCCAGCAGCCCCCGCAGGGGCCGCTCAGATACGCAGTATTTT. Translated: CASSPRRGRSDTQYF.

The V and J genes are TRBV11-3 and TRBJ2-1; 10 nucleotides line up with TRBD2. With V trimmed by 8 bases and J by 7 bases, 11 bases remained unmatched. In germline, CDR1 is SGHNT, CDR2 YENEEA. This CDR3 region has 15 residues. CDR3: CASSPPAGGPNEQFF. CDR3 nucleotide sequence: TGTGCCAGCTCCCCACCAGCGGGAGGGCCGAATGAGCAGTTCTTC.

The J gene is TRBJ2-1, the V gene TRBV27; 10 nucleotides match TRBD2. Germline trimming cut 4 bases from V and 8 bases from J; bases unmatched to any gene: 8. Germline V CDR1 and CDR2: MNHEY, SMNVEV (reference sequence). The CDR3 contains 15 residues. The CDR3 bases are TGTGCCAGCAGTTGGACTAGCGGAGGCCTCCATGAGCAGTTCTTC. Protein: CASSWTSGGLHEQFF.

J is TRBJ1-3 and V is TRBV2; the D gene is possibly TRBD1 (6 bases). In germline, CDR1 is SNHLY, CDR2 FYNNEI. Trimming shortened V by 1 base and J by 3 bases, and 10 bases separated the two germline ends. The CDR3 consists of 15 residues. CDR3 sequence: CASSEVTGSGNTIYF. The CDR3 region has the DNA TGTGCCAGCAGTGAAGTGACAGGCAGTGGAAACACCATATATTTT.

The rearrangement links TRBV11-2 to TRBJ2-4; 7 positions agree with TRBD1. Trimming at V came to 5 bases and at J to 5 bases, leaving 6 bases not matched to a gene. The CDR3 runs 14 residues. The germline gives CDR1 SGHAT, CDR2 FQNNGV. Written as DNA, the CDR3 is TGTGCCAGCAGCCCTTCCGGGACAGAAAACATTCAGTACTTC. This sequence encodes CASSPSGTENIQYF.

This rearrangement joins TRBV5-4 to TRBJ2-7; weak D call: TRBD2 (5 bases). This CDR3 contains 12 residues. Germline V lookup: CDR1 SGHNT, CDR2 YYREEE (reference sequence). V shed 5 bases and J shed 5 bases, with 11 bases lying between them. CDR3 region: CASRLGGNEQYF. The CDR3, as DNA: TGTGCCAGCAGACTAGGAGGTAACGAGCAGTACTTC.

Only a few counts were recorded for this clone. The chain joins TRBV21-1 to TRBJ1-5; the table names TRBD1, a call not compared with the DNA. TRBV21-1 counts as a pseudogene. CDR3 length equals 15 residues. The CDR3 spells CASSETGVGGQPQHF. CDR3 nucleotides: TGTGCCAGCAGCGAGACAGGGGTGGGAGGTCAGCCCCAGCATTTT.

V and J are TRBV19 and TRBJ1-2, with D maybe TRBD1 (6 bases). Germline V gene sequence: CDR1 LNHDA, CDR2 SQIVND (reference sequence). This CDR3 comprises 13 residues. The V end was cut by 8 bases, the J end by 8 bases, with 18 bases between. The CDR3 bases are TGTGCCAGTGGGGGGGCGTTCTTCATGGGCTACACCTTC. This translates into CASGGAFFMGYTF.

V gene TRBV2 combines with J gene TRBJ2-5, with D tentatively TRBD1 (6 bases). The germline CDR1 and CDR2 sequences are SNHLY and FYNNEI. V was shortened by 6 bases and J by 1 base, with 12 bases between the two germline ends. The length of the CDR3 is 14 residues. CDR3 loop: CASRLGQSQETQYF. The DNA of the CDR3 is TGTGCCAGCAGACTCGGACAGAGCCAAGAGACCCAGTACTTC. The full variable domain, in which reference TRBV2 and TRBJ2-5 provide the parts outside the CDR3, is EPEVTQTPSHQVTQMGQEVILRCVPISNHLYFYWYRQILGQKVEFLVSFYNNEISEKSEIFDDQFSVERPDGSNFTLKIRSTKLEDSAMYFCASRLGQSQETQYFGPGTRLLVL.

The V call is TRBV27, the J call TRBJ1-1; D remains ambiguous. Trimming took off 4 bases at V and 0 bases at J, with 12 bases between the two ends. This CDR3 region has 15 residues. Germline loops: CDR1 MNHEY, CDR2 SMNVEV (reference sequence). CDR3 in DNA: TGTGCCAGCAGTTCCAGGACGGCCATGAACACTGAAGCTTTCTTT. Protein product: CASSSRTAMNTEAFF.

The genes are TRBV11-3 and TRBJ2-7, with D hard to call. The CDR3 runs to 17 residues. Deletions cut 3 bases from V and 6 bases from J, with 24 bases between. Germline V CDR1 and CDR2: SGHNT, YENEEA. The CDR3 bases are TGTGCCAGCAGCTTCTACTCCGGAGAAACGTTCTTGATCGAGCAGTACTTC. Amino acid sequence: CASSFYSGETFLIEQYF. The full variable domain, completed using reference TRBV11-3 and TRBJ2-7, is EAGVVQSPRYKIIEKKQPVAFWCNPISGHNTLYWYLQNLGQGPELLIRYENEEAVDDSQLPKDRFSAERLKGVDSTLKIQPAELGDSAVYLCASSFYSGETFLIEQYFGPGTRLTVT.

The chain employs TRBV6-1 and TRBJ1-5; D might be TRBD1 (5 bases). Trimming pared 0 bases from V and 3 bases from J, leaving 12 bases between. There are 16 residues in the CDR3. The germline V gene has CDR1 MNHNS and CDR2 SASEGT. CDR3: CASSEAVTVINQPQHF. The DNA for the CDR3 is TGTGCCAGCAGTGAAGCGGTGACAGTCATCAATCAGCCCCAGCATTTT.

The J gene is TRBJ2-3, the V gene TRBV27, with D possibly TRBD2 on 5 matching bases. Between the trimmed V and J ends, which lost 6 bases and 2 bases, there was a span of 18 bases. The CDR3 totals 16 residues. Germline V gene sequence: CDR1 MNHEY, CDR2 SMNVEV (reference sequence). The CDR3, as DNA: TGTGCCAGCAGCCTGTCGCGGTCGGGGAACACAGATACGCAGTATTTT. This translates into CASSLSRSGNTDTQYF.

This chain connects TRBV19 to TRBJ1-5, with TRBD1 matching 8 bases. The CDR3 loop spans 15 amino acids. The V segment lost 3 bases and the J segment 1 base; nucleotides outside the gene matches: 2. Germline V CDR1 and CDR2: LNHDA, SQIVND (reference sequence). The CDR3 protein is CASSMDRASNQPQHF. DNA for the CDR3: TGTGCCAGTAGTATGGACAGGGCGAGCAATCAGCCCCAGCATTTT.

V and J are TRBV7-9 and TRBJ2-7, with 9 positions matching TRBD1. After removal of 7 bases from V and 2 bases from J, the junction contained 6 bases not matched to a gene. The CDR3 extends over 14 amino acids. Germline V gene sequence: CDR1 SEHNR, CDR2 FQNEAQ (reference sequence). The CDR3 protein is CASNPGQGPYEQYF. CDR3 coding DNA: TGTGCCAGCAATCCGGGACAGGGTCCCTACGAGCAGTACTTC.